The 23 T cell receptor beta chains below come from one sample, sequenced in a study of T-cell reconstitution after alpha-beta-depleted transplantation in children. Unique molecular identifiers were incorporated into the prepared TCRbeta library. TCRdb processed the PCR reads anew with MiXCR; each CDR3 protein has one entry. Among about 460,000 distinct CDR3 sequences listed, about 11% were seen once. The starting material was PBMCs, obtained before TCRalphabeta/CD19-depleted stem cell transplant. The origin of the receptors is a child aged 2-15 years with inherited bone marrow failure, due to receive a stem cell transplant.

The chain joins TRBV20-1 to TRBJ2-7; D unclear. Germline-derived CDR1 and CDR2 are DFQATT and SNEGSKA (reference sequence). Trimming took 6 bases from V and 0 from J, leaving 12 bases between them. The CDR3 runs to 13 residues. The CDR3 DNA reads TGCAGTGCAACGACCTTAGACTCCTACGAGCAGTACTTC. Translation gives CSATTLDSYEQYF.

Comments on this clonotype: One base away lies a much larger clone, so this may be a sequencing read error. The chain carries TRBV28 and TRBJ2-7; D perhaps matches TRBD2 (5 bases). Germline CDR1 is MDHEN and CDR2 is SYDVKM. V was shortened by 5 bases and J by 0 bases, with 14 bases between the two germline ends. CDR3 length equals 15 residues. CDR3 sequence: CASSHLTEGSYEQYF. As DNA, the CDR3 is TGTGCCAGCAGTCATCTAACAGAGGGCTCCTACGAGCAGTACTTC.

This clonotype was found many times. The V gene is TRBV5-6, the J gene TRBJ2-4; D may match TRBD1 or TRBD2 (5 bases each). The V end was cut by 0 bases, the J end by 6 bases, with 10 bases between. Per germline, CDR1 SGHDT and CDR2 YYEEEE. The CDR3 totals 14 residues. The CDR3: CASSLGWGTNIQYF. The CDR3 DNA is TGTGCCAGCAGCTTGGGATGGGGGACAAACATTCAGTACTTC.

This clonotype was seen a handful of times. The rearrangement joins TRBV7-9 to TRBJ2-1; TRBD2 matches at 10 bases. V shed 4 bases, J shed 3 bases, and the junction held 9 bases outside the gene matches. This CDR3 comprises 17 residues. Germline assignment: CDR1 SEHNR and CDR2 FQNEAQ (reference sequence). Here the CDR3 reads CASSSELAGLYYNEQFF. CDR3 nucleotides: TGTGCCAGCAGCTCGGAACTAGCGGGACTTTACTACAATGAGCAGTTCTTC.

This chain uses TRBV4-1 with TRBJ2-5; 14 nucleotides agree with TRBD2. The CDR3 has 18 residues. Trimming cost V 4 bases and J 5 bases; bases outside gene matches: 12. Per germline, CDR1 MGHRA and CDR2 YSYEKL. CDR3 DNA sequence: TGCGCCAGCAGCCGAAGCCCACCGGGACTAGCGGGAGCTGAGACCCAGTACTTC. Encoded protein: CASSRSPPGLAGAETQYF.

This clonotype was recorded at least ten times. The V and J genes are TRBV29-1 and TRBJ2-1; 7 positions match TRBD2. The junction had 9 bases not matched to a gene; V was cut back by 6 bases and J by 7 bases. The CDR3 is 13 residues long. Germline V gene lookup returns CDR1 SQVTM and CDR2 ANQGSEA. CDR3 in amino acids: CSVDQLAWNEQFF. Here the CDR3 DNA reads TGCAGCGTCGACCAACTAGCGTGGAATGAGCAGTTCTTC.

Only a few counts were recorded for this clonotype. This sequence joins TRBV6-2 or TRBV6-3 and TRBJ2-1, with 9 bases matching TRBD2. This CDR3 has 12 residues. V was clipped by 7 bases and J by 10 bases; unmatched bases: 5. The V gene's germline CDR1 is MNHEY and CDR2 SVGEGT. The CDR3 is CASTLAGDEQFF. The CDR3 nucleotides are TGTGCCAGCACGTTAGCGGGAGACGAGCAGTTCTTC.

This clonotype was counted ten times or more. For the CDR3, the DNA is TGTGCCAGCAGCTTATCCGGGACTAGCGGAGGTAACATTCAGTACTTC. Its translation: CASSLSGTSGGNIQYF. This chain links TRBV7-2 with TRBJ2-4, with TRBD2 identical over 11 bases. V trimming: 2 bases; J trimming: 7 bases; junction bases outside the gene matches: 7. The CDR3 loop spans 16 amino acids. Germline CDR1 is SGHTA and CDR2 is FQGNSA.

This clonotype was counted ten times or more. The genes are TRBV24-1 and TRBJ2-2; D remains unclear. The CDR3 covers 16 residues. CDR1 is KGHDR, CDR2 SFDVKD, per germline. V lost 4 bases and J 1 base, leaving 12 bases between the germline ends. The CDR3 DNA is TGTGCCACCAGTGACCCGGACGTAGTGAACACCGGGGAGCTGTTTTTT. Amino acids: CATSDPDVVNTGELFF.

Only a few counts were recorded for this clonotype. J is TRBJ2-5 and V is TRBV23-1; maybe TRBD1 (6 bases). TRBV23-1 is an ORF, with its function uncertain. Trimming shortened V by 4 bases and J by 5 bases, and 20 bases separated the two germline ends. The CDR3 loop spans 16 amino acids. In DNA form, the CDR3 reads TGCGCCAGCAGTCCCCCCTTCGACAGGTCTGGGGAGACCCAGTACTTC. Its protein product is CASSPPFDRSGETQYF.

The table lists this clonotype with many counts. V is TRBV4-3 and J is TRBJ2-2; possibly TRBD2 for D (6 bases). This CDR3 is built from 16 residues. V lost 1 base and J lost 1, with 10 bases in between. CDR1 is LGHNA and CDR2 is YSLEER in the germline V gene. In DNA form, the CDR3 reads TGCGCCAGCAGCCAAGGACCGGGGGAGAACACCGGGGAGCTGTTTTTT. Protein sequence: CASSQGPGENTGELFF.

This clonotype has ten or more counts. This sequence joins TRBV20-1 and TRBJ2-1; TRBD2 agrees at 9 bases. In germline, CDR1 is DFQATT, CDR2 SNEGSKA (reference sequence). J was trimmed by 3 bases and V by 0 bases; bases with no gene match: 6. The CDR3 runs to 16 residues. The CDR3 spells CSARDIAGELYNEQFF. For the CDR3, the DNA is TGCAGTGCTAGAGACATAGCGGGAGAGCTCTACAATGAGCAGTTCTTC.

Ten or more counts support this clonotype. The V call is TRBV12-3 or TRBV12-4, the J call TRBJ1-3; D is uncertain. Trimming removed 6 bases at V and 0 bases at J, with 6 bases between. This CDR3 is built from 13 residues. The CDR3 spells CASRVASGNTIYF. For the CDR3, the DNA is TGTGCCAGCAGAGTGGCCTCTGGAAACACCATATATTTT.

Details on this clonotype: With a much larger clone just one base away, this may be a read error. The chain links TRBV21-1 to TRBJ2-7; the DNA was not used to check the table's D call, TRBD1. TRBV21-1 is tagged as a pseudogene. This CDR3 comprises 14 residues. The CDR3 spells CASSNQQRGYEQYF. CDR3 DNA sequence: TGTGCCAGCAGCAACCAACAGAGGGGCTACGAGCAGTACTTC.

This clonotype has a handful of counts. In DNA, the CDR3 is TGTGCCACCAGTGATTTCGGGACTAGCGGGAGCAAAGGATGGAATGAGCAGTTCTTC. Amino acid sequence: CATSDFGTSGSKGWNEQFF. V usage is TRBV24-1 and J usage is TRBJ2-1; 14 bases agree with TRBD2. The junction had 11 bases not matched to a gene; V was cut back by 1 base and J by 7 bases. This CDR3 is 19 amino acids long. In germline, CDR1 is KGHDR, CDR2 SFDVKD.

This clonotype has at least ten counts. CDR3 in DNA: TGTGCCAGCAGCTTAATGGGACTTTACACTGAAGCTTTCTTT. Its protein product is CASSLMGLYTEAFF. The rearrangement uses TRBV7-2 and TRBJ1-1; a possible D gene is TRBD1 (5 bases). The CDR3 is 14 residues long. Per germline, CDR1 SGHTA and CDR2 FQGNSA. V shed 2 bases and J shed 3 bases, with 10 bases lying between them.

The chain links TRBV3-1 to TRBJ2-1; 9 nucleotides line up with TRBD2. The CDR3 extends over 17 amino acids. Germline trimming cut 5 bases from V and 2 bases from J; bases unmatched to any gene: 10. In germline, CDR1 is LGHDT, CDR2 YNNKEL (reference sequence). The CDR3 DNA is TGTGCCAGCAGCGCCGCGTTAGCGGGAGCCCCCTACAATGAGCAGTTCTTC. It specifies CASSAALAGAPYNEQFF.

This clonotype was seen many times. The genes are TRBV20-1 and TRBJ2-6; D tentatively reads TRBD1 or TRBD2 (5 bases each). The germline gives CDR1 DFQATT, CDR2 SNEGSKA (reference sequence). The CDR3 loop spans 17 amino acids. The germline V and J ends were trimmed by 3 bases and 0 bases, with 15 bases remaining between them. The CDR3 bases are TGCAGTGCTAGGGGGGTTCAACCAACCTCTGGGGCCAACGTCCTGACTTTC. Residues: CSARGVQPTSGANVLTF.

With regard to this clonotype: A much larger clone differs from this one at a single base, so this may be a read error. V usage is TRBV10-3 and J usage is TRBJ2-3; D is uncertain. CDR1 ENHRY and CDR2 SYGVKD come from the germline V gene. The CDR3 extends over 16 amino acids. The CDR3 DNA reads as TGTGCCATCTGTGATCCGTCAAGTCTCGGGCCAGATACGCAGTATTTT. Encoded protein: CAICDPSSLGPDTQYF.

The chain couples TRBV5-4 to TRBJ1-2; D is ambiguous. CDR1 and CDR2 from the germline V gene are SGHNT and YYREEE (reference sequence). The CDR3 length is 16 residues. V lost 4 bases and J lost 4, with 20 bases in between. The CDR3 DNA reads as TGTGCCAGCAGCCTGGGTACTGTCCCGGTACTCTATGGCTACACCTTC. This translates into CASSLGTVPVLYGYTF.

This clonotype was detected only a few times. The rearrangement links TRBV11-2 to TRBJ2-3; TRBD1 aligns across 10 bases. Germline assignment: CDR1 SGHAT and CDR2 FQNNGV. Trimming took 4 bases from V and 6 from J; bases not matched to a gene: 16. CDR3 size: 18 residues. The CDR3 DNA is TGTGCCAGCAGCTATTATCCGACAGGGGGCGATTTTACCGATACGCAGTATTTT. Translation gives CASSYYPTGGDFTDTQYF.

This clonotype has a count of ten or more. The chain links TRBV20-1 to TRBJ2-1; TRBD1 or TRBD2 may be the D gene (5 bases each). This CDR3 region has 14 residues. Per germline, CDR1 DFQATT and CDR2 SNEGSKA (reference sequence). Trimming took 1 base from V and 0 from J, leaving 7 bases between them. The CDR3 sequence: CSARAGTSYNEQFF. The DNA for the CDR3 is TGCAGTGCTAGAGCAGGGACCTCCTACAATGAGCAGTTCTTC.

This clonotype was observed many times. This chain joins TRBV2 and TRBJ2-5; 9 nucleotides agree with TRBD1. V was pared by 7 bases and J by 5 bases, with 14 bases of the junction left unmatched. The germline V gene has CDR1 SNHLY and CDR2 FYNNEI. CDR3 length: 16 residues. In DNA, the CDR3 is TGTGCCAGCAATTATAGGAACAGGGGGCTTATGGAGACCCAGTACTTC. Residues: CASNYRNRGLMETQYF.